This T cell receptor (beta chain) is from a study of cytomegalovirus exposure and HLA in healthy donors. It was with 60 Vbeta and 13 Jbeta primers that the PCR ran. Generated by immunoSEQ multiplex PCR, the TCRdb table keeps only in-frame clones and is missing some. The specimen's table records about 210,000 clones. V was clipped by 4 bases and J by 5 bases, with 17 bases between them. Per germline, CDR1 SGHTA and CDR2 FQGNSA. The CDR3 runs 15 residues. Whereas donors were nominally healthy upon sampling, unrecorded immune exposures were probable. Study-wide results and caveats: The classifier reportedly diagnosed cytomegalovirus status with high sensitivity and specificity. For most TCR beta V segments, an earlier analysis put the productive rate at about 87% or about 30% of the time.

A remark on this clone: Antigen unknown.

The TCR originated in a woman aged 30 to 39 in good health and CMV-seropositive. The gene calls are TRBV7-2 and TRBJ1-2; no clear D gene. The sample was PBMCs. The CDR3 DNA reads as TGTGCCAGCAGCTCAGATGGGAGGGCGGGGTATGGCTACACCTTC. As protein: CASSSDGRAGYGYTF.